Given below is one TCR beta chain in context. Its target is unknown. These data are taken from a study of cytomegalovirus exposure and HLA in healthy donors. Whole-study findings and limits: Both high specificity and high sensitivity reportedly marked the classifier's diagnosis of cytomegalovirus status. In most subjects, TCR beta sequences reportedly gave accurate predictions of HLA-A and HLA-B alleles. As a later analysis showed, a missense DCLRE1C variant was linked to trimming of TCR beta V- and J-genes.

Primers for the PCR totalled 60 Vbeta and 13 Jbeta. The method was immunoSEQ multiplex PCR; TCRdb's version includes in-frame clones alone and lacks a portion of them. This sample has 150,000 to 200,000 clones; around 83% occur once, and the top ten carry about 2%. Germline CDR1 SGHKS, CDR2 YYEKEE (reference sequence). V was shortened by 4 bases and J by 5 bases, with 18 bases between the two germline ends. CDR3 length: 15 amino acids. The TCR was taken from a man aged 18 to 35 in good health and CMV-seropositive. The sample consisted of PBMCs. The chain has TRBV5-5 and TRBJ1-1; possible D gene TRBD1, 6 bases. The CDR3 sequence: CASSISDSLSTEAFF. In nucleotides, the CDR3 is TGTGCCAGCAGCATCTCGGACAGCTTGAGTACTGAAGCTTTCTTT.